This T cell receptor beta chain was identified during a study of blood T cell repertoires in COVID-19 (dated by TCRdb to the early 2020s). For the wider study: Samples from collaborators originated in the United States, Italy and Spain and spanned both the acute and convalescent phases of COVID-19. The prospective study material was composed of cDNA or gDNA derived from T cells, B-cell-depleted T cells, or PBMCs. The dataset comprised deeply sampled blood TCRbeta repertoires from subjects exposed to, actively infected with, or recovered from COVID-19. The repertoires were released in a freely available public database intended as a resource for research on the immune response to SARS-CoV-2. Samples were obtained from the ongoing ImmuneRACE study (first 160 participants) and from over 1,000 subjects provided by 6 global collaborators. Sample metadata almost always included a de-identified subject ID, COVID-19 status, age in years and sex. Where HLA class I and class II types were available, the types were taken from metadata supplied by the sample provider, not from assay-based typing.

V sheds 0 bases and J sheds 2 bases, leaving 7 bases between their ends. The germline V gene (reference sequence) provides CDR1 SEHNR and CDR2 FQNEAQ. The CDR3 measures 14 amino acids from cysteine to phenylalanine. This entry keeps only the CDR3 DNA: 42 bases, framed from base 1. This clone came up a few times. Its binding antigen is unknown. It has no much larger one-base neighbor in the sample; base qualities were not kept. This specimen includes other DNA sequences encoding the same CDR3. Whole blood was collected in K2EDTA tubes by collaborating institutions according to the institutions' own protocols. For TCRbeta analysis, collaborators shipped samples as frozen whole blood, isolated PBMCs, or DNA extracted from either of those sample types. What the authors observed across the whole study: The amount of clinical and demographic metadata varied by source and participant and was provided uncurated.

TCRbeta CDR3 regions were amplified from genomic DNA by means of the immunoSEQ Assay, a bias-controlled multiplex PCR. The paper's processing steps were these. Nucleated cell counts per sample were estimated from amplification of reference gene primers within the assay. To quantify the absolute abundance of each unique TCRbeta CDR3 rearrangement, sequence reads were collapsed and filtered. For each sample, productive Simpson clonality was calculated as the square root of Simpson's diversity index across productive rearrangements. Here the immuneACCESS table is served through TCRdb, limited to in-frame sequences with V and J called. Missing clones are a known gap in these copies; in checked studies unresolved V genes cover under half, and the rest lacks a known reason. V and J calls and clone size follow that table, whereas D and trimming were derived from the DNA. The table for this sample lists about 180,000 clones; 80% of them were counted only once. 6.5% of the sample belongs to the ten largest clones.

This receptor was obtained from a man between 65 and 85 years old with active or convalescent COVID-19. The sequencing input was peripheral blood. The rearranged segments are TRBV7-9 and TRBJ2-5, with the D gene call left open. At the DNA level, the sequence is TGTGCCAGCAGCTTAGCGCCAGATCAAGAGACCCAGTACTTC. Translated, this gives CASSLAPDQETQYF.